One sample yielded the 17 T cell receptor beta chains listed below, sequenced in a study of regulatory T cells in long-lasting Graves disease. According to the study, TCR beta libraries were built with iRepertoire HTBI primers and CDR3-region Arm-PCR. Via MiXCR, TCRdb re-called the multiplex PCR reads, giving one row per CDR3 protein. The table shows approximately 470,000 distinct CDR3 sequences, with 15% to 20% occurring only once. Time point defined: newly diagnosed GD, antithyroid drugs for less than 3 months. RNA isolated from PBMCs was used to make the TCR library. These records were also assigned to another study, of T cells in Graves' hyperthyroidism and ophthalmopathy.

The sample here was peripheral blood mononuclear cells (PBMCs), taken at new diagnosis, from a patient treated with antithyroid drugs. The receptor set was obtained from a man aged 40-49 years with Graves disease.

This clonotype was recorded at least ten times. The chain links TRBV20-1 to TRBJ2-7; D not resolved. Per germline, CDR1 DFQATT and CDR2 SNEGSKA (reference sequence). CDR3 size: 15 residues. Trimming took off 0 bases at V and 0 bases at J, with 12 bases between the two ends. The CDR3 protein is CSARDAGRSSYEQYF. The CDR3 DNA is TGCAGTGCTAGAGATGCCGGCAGGAGCTCCTACGAGCAGTACTTC.

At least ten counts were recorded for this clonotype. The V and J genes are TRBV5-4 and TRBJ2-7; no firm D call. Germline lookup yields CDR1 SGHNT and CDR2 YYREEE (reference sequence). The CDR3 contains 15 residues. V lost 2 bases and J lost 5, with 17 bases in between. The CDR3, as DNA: TGTGCCAGCAGCTTTGTAGGTGACCAGACGCACGAGCAGTACTTC. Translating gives CASSFVGDQTHEQYF.

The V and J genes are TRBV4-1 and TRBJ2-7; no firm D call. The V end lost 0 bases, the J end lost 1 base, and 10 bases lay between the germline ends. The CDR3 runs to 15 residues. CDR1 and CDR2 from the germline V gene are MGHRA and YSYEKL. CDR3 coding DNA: TGCGCCAGCAGCCAAGATATCCAGGTATCCTACGAGCAGTACTTC. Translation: CASSQDIQVSYEQYF.

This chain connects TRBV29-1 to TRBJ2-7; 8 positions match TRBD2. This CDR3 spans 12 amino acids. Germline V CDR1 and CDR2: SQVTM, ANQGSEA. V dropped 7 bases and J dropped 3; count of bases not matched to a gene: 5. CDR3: CSAGLAGYEQYF. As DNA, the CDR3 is TGCAGCGCTGGACTAGCTGGCTACGAGCAGTACTTC.

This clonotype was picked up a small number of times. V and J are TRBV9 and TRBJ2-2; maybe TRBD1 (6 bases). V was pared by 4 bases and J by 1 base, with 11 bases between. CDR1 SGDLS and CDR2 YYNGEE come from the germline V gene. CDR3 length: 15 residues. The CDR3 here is CASSRGQQNTGELFF. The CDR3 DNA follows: TGTGCCAGCAGCAGAGGACAGCAGAACACCGGGGAGCTGTTTTTT.

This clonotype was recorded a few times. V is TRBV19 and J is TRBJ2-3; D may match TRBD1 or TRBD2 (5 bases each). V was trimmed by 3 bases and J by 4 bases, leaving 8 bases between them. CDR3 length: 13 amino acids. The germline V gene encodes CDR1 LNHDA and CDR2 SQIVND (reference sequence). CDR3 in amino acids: CASSMGVADTQYF. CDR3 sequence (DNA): TGTGCCAGTAGTATGGGGGTAGCAGATACGCAGTATTTT.

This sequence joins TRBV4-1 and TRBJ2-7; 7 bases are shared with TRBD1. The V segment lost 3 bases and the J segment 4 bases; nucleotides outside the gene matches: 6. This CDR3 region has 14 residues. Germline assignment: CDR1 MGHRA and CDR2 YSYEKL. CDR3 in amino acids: CASSQEQGRYEQYF. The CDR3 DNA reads TGCGCCAGCAGCCAGGAACAGGGGAGATACGAGCAGTACTTC.

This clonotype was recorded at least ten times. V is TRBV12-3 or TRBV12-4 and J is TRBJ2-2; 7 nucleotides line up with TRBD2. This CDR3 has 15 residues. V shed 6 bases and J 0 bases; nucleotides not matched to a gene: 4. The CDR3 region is CASSTGLANTGELFF. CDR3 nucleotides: TGTGCCAGCAGCACAGGACTAGCGAACACCGGGGAGCTGTTTTTT.

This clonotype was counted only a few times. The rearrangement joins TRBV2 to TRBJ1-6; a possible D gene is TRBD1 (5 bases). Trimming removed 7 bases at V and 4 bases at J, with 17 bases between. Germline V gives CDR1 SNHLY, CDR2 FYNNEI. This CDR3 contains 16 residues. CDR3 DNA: TGTGCCAGCAACCATCAAGGGCAGGGATATAATTCACCCCTCCACTTT. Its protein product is CASNHQGQGYNSPLHF.

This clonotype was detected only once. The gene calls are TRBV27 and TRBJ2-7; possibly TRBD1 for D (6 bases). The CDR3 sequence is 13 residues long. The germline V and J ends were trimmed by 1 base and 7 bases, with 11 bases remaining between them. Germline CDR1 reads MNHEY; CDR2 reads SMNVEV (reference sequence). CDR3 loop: CASSLYTGREQYF. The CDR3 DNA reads TGTGCCAGCAGTTTATATACAGGGCGGGAGCAGTACTTC.

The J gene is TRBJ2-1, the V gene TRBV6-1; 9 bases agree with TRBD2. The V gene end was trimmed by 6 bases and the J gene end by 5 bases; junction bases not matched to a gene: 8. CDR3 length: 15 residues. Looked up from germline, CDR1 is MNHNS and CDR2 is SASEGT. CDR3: CASSHPERGDNEQFF. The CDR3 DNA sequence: TGTGCCAGCAGCCACCCGGAGCGGGGGGACAATGAGCAGTTCTTC.

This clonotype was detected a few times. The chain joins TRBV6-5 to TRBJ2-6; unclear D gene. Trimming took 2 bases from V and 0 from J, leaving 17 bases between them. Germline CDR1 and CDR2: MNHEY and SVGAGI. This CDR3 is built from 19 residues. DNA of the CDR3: TGTGCCAGCAGTTACCAGGTAGCCACAACCTTCTCTGGGGCCAACGTCCTGACTTTC. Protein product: CASSYQVATTFSGANVLTF.

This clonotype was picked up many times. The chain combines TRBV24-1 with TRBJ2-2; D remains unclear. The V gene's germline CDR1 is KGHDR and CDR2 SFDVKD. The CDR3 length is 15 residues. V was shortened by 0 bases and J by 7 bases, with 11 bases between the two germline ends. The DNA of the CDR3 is TGTGCCACCAGTGATTTGCAAATCGGGCTCGGGGAGCTGTTTTTT. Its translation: CATSDLQIGLGELFF.

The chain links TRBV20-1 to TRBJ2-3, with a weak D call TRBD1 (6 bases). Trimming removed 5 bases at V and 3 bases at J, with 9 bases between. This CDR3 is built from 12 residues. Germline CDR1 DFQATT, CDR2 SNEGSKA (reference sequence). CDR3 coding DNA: TGCAGTGCTGTGGACAGTACAGATACGCAGTATTTT. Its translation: CSAVDSTDTQYF.

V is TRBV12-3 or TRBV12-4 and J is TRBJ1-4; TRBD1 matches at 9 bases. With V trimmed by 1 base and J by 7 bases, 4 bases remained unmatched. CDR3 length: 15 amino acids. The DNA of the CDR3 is TGTGCCAGCAGTTTAGAAGGGACAGGGAGTGAAAAACTGTTTTTT. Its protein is CASSLEGTGSEKLFF.

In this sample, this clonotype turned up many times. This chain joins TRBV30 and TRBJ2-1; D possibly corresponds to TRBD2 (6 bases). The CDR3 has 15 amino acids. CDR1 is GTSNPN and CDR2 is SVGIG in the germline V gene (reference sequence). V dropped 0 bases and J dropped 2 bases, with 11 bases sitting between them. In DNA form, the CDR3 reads TGTGCCTGGAGTGTATTTAGCGGAGCCTACAATGAGCAGTTCTTC. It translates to CAWSVFSGAYNEQFF.

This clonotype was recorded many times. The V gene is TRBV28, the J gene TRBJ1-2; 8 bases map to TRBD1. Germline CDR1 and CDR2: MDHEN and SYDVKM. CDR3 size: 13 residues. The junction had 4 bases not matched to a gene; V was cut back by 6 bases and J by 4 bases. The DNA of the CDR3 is TGTGCCAGCAGGGAAGGACAGGGCTATGGCTACACCTTC. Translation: CASREGQGYGYTF.